This T cell receptor (beta chain) was found in a study of shared clonotypes between healthy human individuals. Selected positively for CCR7 and CD45RO-negative, naive CD8 cells excluded terminally differentiated effector memory CD45RA+ cells. Clones were read by immunoSEQ multiplex PCR, and TCRdb kept only the in-frame ones, dropping some. This table has about 750,000 clones, around 92% appearing once. Regarding this clone: The antigen remains unidentified.

Overall study findings and caveats: In having few donors, the study represented limited genetic and exposure-history diversity.

Deletions cut 3 bases from V and 7 bases from J, with 18 bases between. Germline assignment: CDR1 KGHSH and CDR2 LQKENI. This CDR3 spans 15 amino acids. The chain is built from TRBV18 and TRBJ1-1; D might be TRBD1 (6 bases). The source material was naive CD8+ T cells sorted from blood. The origin of this receptor is a man aged 30 to 39 in good health. The CDR3 nucleotides are TGTGCCAGCTCACCTGGAACCACGGGGGCTGGTGAAGCTTTCTTT. Translated, it gives CASSPGTTGAGEAFF. The entire variable domain, with the rest obtained from reference TRBV18 and TRBJ1-1, is as follows: NAGVMQNPRHLVRRRGQEARLRCSPMKGHSHVYWYRQLPEEGLKFMVYLQKENIIDESGMPKERFSAEFPKEGPSILRIQQVVRGDSAAYFCASSPGTTGAGEAFFGQGTRLTVV.